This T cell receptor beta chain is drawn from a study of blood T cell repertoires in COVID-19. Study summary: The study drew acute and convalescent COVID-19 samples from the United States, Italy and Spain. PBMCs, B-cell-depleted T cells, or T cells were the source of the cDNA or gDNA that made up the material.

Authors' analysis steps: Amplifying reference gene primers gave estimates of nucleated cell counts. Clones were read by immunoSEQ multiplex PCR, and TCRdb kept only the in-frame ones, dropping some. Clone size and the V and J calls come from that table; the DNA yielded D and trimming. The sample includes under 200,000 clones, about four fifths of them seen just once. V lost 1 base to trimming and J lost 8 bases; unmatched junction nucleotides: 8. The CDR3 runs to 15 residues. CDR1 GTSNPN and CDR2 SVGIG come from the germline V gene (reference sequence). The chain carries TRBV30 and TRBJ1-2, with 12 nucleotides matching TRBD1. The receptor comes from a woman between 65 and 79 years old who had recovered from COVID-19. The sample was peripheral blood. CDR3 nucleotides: TGTGCCTGGAGTGGCCCGGGACAGGGGGCTTGGGGCTACACCTTC. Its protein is CAWSGPGQGAWGYTF. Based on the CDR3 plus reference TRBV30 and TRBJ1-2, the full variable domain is SQTIHQWPATLVQPVGSPLSLECTVEGTSNPNLYWYRQAAGRGLQLLFYSVGIGQISSEVPQNLSASRPQDRQFILSSKKLLLSDSGFYLCAWSGPGQGAWGYTFGSGTRLTVV.